Below, one T cell receptor beta chain is given with its context. The table came from immunoSEQ multiplex PCR; TCRdb's copy has only in-frame clones and leaves some out. The data contain some 36,000 clones, 90% to 95% of them singletons. Time point specified: recipient sample about 28 days before transplant, after cytoreduction. The length of the CDR3 is 13 residues. With 3 bases removed from V and 7 bases from J, the gap between germline ends came to 9 bases. Germline V gene lookup returns CDR1 MNHEY and CDR2 SMNVEV (reference sequence). These data are taken from a study of T cell clonotyping in hematopoietic cell transplantation.

The source is a man aged 40-49 years with chronic myeloid leukemia. Some clones in this sample may be carry-over from other donors' samples. The genes are TRBV27 and TRBJ2-2; D gene ambiguous. Source: peripheral blood mononuclear cells, taken before stem cell transplant. Written as DNA, the CDR3 is TGTGCCAGCAGTTTTATGAGAGGCGGGGAGCTGTTTTTT. Protein product: CASSFMRGGELFF.